The 15 T cell receptor beta chains presented below share a single source sample, sequenced in a study of blood T cell repertoires in COVID-19. TCRdb's table, derived via immunoSEQ multiplex PCR, lists solely in-frame clones and lacks some. The sample carries around 150,000 clones, roughly 88% recorded once. The sequencing input was PBMCs or T cells enriched from blood (not recorded which). The receptors here all came from an older woman who had recovered from COVID-19.

V usage is TRBV21-1 and J usage is TRBJ1-1; the DNA was not compared with TRBD1, the D call given in the table. TRBV21-1 is noted as a pseudogene. This CDR3 region has 18 residues. As DNA, the CDR3 is TGTGCCAGCAGCAAAGGGGACAGGGCCGGGTCATCGGGCACTGAAGCTTTCTTT. It encodes CASSKGDRAGSSGTEAFF.

This rearrangement joins TRBV20-1 to TRBJ2-5; D is perhaps TRBD1 or TRBD2 (5 bases each). Per the germline V gene, CDR1 is DFQATT and CDR2 is SNEGSKA (reference sequence). Trimming removed 3 bases from V and 5 bases from J, with 13 bases in between. The CDR3 is 13 amino acids. For the CDR3, the DNA is TGCAGTGCTAGTGGGGGTCCGGGGGAGACCCAGTACTTC. Encoded protein: CSASGGPGETQYF.

The rearrangement uses TRBV28 and TRBJ2-3; no clear D. The V and J ends lost 2 bases and 5 bases respectively, with 2 bases between them. Germline V gives CDR1 MDHEN, CDR2 SYDVKM. The CDR3 extends over 11 amino acids. Here the CDR3 DNA reads TGTGCCAGCAGTTTACAAGATACGCAGTATTTT. This encodes CASSLQDTQYF.

This chain joins TRBV23-1 and TRBJ1-4; 8 positions agree with TRBD1. TRBV23-1 is an ORF for which the function is uncertain. The junction had 7 bases not matched to a gene; V was cut back by 10 bases and J by 6 bases. The CDR3 spans 13 residues. CDR3 in DNA: TGCGCCACGACGACAGGGGAGGATGAAAAACTGTTTTTT. It yields the protein CATTTGEDEKLFF.

The V and J genes are TRBV5-1 and TRBJ2-3; TRBD2 aligns across 7 bases. CDR3 size: 15 residues. The V and J ends lost 4 bases and 4 bases, in that order; junction bases with no gene match: 9. Germline V gene data show CDR1 as SGHRS and CDR2 as YFSETQ. The CDR3 reads CASSDGGGLADTQYF. In DNA, the CDR3 is TGCGCCAGCAGCGACGGCGGGGGACTCGCAGATACGCAGTATTTT.

The CDR3 spells CATSGTGIGDQPQHF. Written as DNA, the CDR3 is TGTGCCACCAGCGGGACAGGGATTGGTGATCAGCCCCAGCATTTT. The rearrangement links TRBV24-1 to TRBJ1-5, with 9 bases that match TRBD1. J gave up 5 bases and V 7 bases, and 8 bases lay outside the gene matches. The CDR3 contains 15 residues. Germline values: CDR1 KGHDR, CDR2 SFDVKD.

The chain is built from TRBV7-8 and TRBJ1-4, with 7 nucleotides matching TRBD1. This CDR3 contains 15 residues. V was clipped by 5 bases and J by 8 bases; unmatched bases: 11. CDR1 is SGHVS and CDR2 is FQNEAQ in the germline V gene. The CDR3 DNA is TGTGCCAGCAGCCCCGATGAGGGGGCGGGAGAAAAACTGTTTTTT. Its protein is CASSPDEGAGEKLFF. Full variable domain (remainder filled in from reference TRBV7-8 and TRBJ1-4): GAGVSQSPRYKVAKRGQDVALRCDPISGHVSLFWYQQALGQGPEFLTYFQNEAQLDKSGLPSDRFFAERPEGSVSTLKIQRTQQEDSAVYLCASSPDEGAGEKLFFGSGTQLSVL.

The rearrangement links TRBV23-1 to TRBJ1-2; 7 bases fit TRBD1. TRBV23-1 is sorted into the ORF group, with uncertain function. J was trimmed by 2 bases and V by 4 bases; bases with no gene match: 10. This CDR3 is built from 16 residues. The CDR3 DNA follows: TGCGCCAGCAGTCTAAAGAACGACAGGGCAAACTATGGCTACACCTTC. Translated, it gives CASSLKNDRANYGYTF.

To note about this clone: In the same sample, other DNA sequences code for this CDR3. This chain connects TRBV5-1 to TRBJ2-7, with TRBD2 matching over 11 bases. The CDR3 is made up of 14 amino acids. CDR1 and CDR2 (germline): SGHRS, YFSETQ. V dropped 2 bases and J dropped 3; count of bases not matched to a gene: 1. As DNA, the CDR3 is TGCGCCAGCAGCTTAACTAGCGGGAGCTACGAGCAGTACTTC. Translating it yields CASSLTSGSYEQYF.

CDR3 loop: CASSWGQGDSPLHF. The CDR3 DNA follows: TGCGCCAGCAGCTGGGGACAGGGAGATTCACCCCTCCACTTT. The chain joins TRBV5-1 to TRBJ1-6; TRBD1 aligns across 9 bases. Germline V gene lookup returns CDR1 SGHRS and CDR2 YFSETQ. J was trimmed by 8 bases and V by 3 bases; bases with no gene match: 3. The CDR3 covers 14 residues.

The genes are TRBV5-5 and TRBJ2-2; D is perhaps TRBD1 (5 bases). Germline V CDR1 and CDR2: SGHKS, YYEKEE (reference sequence). The V end was cut by 5 bases, the J end by 4 bases, with 12 bases between. The CDR3 covers 14 residues. The CDR3 region has the DNA TGTGCCAGCAGGTTGACAGTTTTCACCGGGGAGCTGTTTTTT. It codes for CASRLTVFTGELFF.

CDR3 coding DNA: TGTGCCAGCAGCACGAGGATTAGGGGCGCGCCCTACGAGCAGTACTTC. It codes for CASSTRIRGAPYEQYF. V and J are TRBV5-6 and TRBJ2-7; weak D call: TRBD1 (5 bases). There are 16 residues in the CDR3. Germline loops: CDR1 SGHDT, CDR2 YYEEEE. V lost 4 bases and J lost 2, with 19 bases in between.

This clone was recorded only once. CDR3 nucleotide sequence: TGTGCCAGCAGCTTTAGCGGGAGCTCAGATACGCAGTATTTT. As protein: CASSFSGSSDTQYF. The chain recombines TRBV6-5 with TRBJ2-3, with 9 bases aligning to TRBD2. Losses at the gene ends were 6 bases for V and 4 bases for J; bases not matched to a gene: 5. Germline V gene lookup returns CDR1 MNHEY and CDR2 SVGAGI. This CDR3 is built from 14 residues.

This chain links TRBV7-2 with TRBJ2-7; 9 bases map to TRBD2. Germline V CDR1 and CDR2: SGHTA, FQGNSA. This CDR3 is built from 13 residues. V shed 4 bases and J 2 bases; nucleotides not matched to a gene: 0. CDR3 loop: CASSSSGAYEQYF. The CDR3 region has the DNA TGTGCCAGCAGCTCTAGCGGGGCCTACGAGCAGTACTTC.

CDR3: CASSFGLNTEAFF. Here the CDR3 DNA reads TGTGCCAGCAGCTTCGGGTTGAACACTGAAGCTTTCTTT. This chain uses TRBV7-2 with TRBJ1-1, with D uncertain. Germline V gene data show CDR1 as SGHTA and CDR2 as FQGNSA. Trimming pared 3 bases from V and 0 bases from J, leaving 5 bases between. The CDR3 length is 13 residues.